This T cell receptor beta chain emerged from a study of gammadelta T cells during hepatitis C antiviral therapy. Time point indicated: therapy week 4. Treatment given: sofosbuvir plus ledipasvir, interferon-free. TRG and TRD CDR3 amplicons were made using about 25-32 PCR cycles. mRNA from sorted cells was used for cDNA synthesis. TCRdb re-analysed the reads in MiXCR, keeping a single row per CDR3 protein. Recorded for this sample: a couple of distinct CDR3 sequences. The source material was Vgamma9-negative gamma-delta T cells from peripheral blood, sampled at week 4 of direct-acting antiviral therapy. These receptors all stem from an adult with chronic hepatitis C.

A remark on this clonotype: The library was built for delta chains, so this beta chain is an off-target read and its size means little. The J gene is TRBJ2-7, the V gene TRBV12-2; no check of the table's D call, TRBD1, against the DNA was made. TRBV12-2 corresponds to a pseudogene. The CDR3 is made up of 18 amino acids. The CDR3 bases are TGTGCAAGTCGCCCAAGTGCCCGTCCGGGGAAGATCGCCTACGAGCAGTACTTC. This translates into CASRPSARPGKIAYEQYF.